A selection of T cell receptor beta chains follows, all from one sample in a study of T cell repertoires in cytomegalovirus infection. MiXCR was run by TCRdb on the reads, yielding one entry per CDR3 protein. The data show roughly 300,000 distinct CDR3 sequences, 8% to 10% seen once. The sample taken for sequencing was PBMCs. The origin of the receptors is a human donor in good health (CMV status not recorded). Some clones in this sample may be carry-over from other donors' samples. The CDR3 runs from the conserved cysteine through the conserved F or W. D genes are given only for firm matches. Some rows mark clone size as missing; the rest say once, few, many or name a class of expanded clone.

v_call: TRBV4-1
d_call: TRBD2
j_call: TRBJ2-7
cdr3_length: 17
clone_size: few
cdr3_aa: CASSPTLGTSGPYEQYF
cdr3_nt: TGCGCCAGCAGCCCGACGCTCGGGACTAGCGGACCCTACGAGCAGTACTTC

v_call: TRBV29-1
d_call: TRBD1
j_call: TRBJ1-6
cdr3_length: 14
clone_size: few
cdr3_aa: CSVSDRGLNSPLHF
cdr3_nt: TGCAGCGTTTCAGACAGGGGGCTGAATTCACCCCTCCACTTT

v_call: TRBV7-8
d_call: TRBD1
j_call: TRBJ1-1
cdr3_length: 15
clone_size: many
cdr3_aa: CASSPGTGTGTEAFF
cdr3_nt: TGTGCCAGCAGCCCGGGGACAGGGACTGGCACTGAAGCTTTCTTT

v_call: TRBV5-6
d_call: TRBD2
j_call: TRBJ2-1
cdr3_length: 17
clone_size: many
cdr3_aa: CASSPGLAGAPYNEQFF
cdr3_nt: TGTGCCAGCAGCCCGGGACTAGCGGGGGCTCCCTACAATGAGCAGTTCTTC

v_call: TRBV5-6
d_call: TRBD2
j_call: TRBJ2-3
cdr3_length: 15
clone_size: many
cdr3_aa: CASSSSGTSADTQYF
cdr3_nt: TGTGCCAGCAGCTCCTCCGGGACTAGCGCAGATACGCAGTATTTT

v_call: TRBV7-2
d_call: TRBD2
j_call: TRBJ2-7
cdr3_length: 15
clone_size: many
cdr3_aa: CASSLVGGGTYEQYF
cdr3_nt: TGTGCCAGCAGCTTAGTGGGGGGGGGAACCTACGAGCAGTACTTC

v_call: TRBV12-3/TRBV12-4
d_call: TRBD2
j_call: TRBJ2-1
cdr3_length: 16
clone_size: .
cdr3_aa: CASSSLAGVLGNEQFF
cdr3_nt: TGTGCCAGCAGTTCGTTAGCGGGAGTGTTGGGCAATGAGCAGTTCTTC

v_call: TRBV5-6
d_call: .
j_call: TRBJ2-7
cdr3_length: 14
clone_size: .
cdr3_aa: CASSFSSSSYEQYF
cdr3_nt: TGTGCCAGCAGCTTCAGTAGTTCATCCTACGAGCAGTACTTC

v_call: TRBV15
d_call: .
j_call: TRBJ2-5
cdr3_length: 18
clone_size: few
cdr3_aa: CATSRELGGHPKGETQYF
cdr3_nt: TGTGCCACCAGCAGAGAATTGGGGGGACATCCAAAGGGGGAGACCCAGTACTTC

v_call: TRBV19
d_call: .
j_call: TRBJ2-3
cdr3_length: 11
clone_size: .
cdr3_aa: CASRNTDTQYF
cdr3_nt: TGTGCCAGTAGGAACACAGATACGCAGTATTTT

v_call: TRBV6-2/TRBV6-3
d_call: TRBD1
j_call: TRBJ1-2
cdr3_length: 13
clone_size: few
cdr3_aa: CASNDRGHFGYTF
cdr3_nt: TGTGCCAGCAACGACAGGGGGCATTTTGGCTACACCTTC

v_call: TRBV28
d_call: TRBD2
j_call: TRBJ2-3
cdr3_length: 15
clone_size: .
cdr3_aa: CASSAPAGGIDTQYF
cdr3_nt: TGTGCCAGCAGCGCCCCAGCGGGGGGCATAGATACGCAGTATTTT

v_call: TRBV7-4
d_call: TRBD1
j_call: TRBJ2-7
cdr3_length: 14
clone_size: .
cdr3_aa: CASSTRQGLYEQYF
cdr3_nt: TGTGCCAGCAGCACTCGACAGGGGTTGTACGAGCAGTACTTC

v_call: TRBV11-2
d_call: .
j_call: TRBJ1-6
cdr3_length: 15
clone_size: .
cdr3_aa: CAICLTTSGNSPLHF
cdr3_nt: TGTGCCATCTGCCTCACGACTTCTGGGAATTCACCCCTCCACTTT

v_call: TRBV7-2
d_call: TRBD2
j_call: TRBJ2-7
cdr3_length: 16
clone_size: many
cdr3_aa: CASSLVIAGDPYEQYF
cdr3_nt: TGTGCCAGCAGCTTGGTTATAGCGGGGGATCCCTACGAGCAGTACTTC

v_call: TRBV7-8
d_call: .
j_call: TRBJ2-7
cdr3_length: 15
clone_size: .
cdr3_aa: CASSLSTAGSGEQYF
cdr3_nt: TGTGCCAGCAGCCTTAGCACGGCGGGGAGCGGGGAGCAGTACTTC

v_call: TRBV10-3
d_call: .
j_call: TRBJ1-1
cdr3_length: 15
clone_size: .
cdr3_aa: CAISEGLQLNTEAFF
cdr3_nt: TGTGCCATCAGTGAAGGGCTTCAGTTGAACACTGAAGCTTTCTTT

v_call: TRBV7-2
d_call: .
j_call: TRBJ1-2
cdr3_length: 16
clone_size: many
cdr3_aa: CASSPLELVTLSGYTF
cdr3_nt: TGTGCCAGCAGCCCCCTTGAGCTCGTGACCCTGTCCGGCTACACCTTC

v_call: TRBV7-9
d_call: .
j_call: TRBJ2-7
cdr3_length: 14
clone_size: .
cdr3_aa: CASSLHPYSYEQYF
cdr3_nt: TGTGCCAGCAGCTTACACCCCTATAGCTACGAGCAGTACTTC

v_call: TRBV20-1
d_call: .
j_call: TRBJ2-5
cdr3_length: 14
clone_size: .
cdr3_aa: CSAGGGQGRETQYF
cdr3_nt: TGCAGTGCCGGAGGGGGACAAGGGCGAGAGACCCAGTACTTC

v_call: TRBV5-4
d_call: TRBD2
j_call: TRBJ2-1
cdr3_length: 15
clone_size: many
cdr3_aa: CASSPGLVSNNEQFF
cdr3_nt: TGTGCCAGCAGTCCGGGACTAGTGAGTAACAATGAGCAGTTCTTC

v_call: TRBV10-3
d_call: TRBD2
j_call: TRBJ2-1
cdr3_length: 18
clone_size: few
cdr3_aa: CAITERWVRREVNNEQFF
cdr3_nt: TGTGCCATCACCGAGAGGTGGGTGCGGCGGGAGGTTAACAATGAGCAGTTCTTC

v_call: TRBV28
d_call: .
j_call: TRBJ2-1
cdr3_length: 16
clone_size: .
cdr3_aa: CASSIGTSNWHNEQFF
cdr3_nt: TGTGCCAGCAGTATAGGGACGTCAAATTGGCACAATGAGCAGTTCTTC

v_call: TRBV4-2
d_call: .
j_call: TRBJ2-4
cdr3_length: 14
clone_size: many
cdr3_aa: CASSQGTAKNIQYF
cdr3_nt: TGTGCCAGCAGCCAAGGGACTGCCAAAAACATTCAGTACTTC

v_call: TRBV6-1
d_call: .
j_call: TRBJ2-5
cdr3_length: 13
clone_size: many
cdr3_aa: CASSGLYQETQYF
cdr3_nt: TGTGCCAGCAGTGGACTCTACCAAGAGACCCAGTACTTC

v_call: TRBV12-3/TRBV12-4
d_call: TRBD2
j_call: TRBJ2-4
cdr3_length: 16
clone_size: many
cdr3_aa: CASSFVAGWTKNIQYF
cdr3_nt: TGTGCCAGCAGTTTCGTAGCGGGGTGGACCAAAAACATTCAGTACTTC

v_call: TRBV4-1
d_call: .
j_call: TRBJ2-7
cdr3_length: 13
clone_size: few
cdr3_aa: CASSQDKGYEQYF
cdr3_nt: TGTGCCAGCAGCCAAGATAAGGGTTACGAGCAGTACTTC

v_call: TRBV5-1
d_call: .
j_call: TRBJ1-1
cdr3_length: 14
clone_size: many
cdr3_aa: CASSLEGGGTEAFF
cdr3_nt: TGCGCCAGCAGCTTGGAAGGGGGAGGAACTGAAGCTTTCTTT

v_call: TRBV7-2
d_call: .
j_call: TRBJ1-2
cdr3_length: 15
clone_size: few
cdr3_aa: CASSPRGTEYWGYTF
cdr3_nt: TGTGCCAGCAGCCCCCGCGGGACGGAATACTGGGGCTACACCTTC